This T cell receptor (beta chain) appears in the sequencing data of a study of T-cell memory formation after mild COVID-19. For the study at large: Largely donor-specific sequence clusters came from a couple of donors. Study-wide findings and caveats: CD4/CD8 balance characterized clones contracting day 15 to 85, and CD4+ skew characterized later expanders.

Researchers used 5'RACE with constant-segment primers to make TCR alpha and TCR beta cDNA libraries that carry sample barcodes and UMIs. TCRdb fed the 5' RACE reads into MiXCR, producing one record per CDR3 protein. The table has tens of thousands of distinct CDR3 sequences, approximately 15% seen once. Germline CDR1 is MNHEY and CDR2 is SVGAGI. V dropped 8 bases and J dropped 2 bases, with 13 bases sitting between them. This CDR3 spans 13 amino acids. Details on this clonotype: The antigen remains undetermined.

This receptor was obtained from an adult woman who had mild COVID-19 (a few samples of this study predate the infection). Cell type and time point are not known. The sample taken for sequencing was PBMCs or a T cell subset sorted from them (not recorded which). The V gene is TRBV6-5, the J gene TRBJ2-7, with D perhaps assigned TRBD1 or TRBD2 (5 bases each). The CDR3 DNA sequence: TGTGCCAGCGGGGACGGATTTACCTACGAGCAGTACTTC. Protein product: CASGDGFTYEQYF.